This TCR beta chain was sequenced during a study of radiotherapy plus CTLA-4 blockade in lung cancer. Study information: Disease control was present in 30% to 35% of patients, and objective responses in more than 15%. Findings of the study overall: The study found tumor-derived TCR clones expanded in blood after radiotherapy plus ipilimumab. Reported findings show early blood T cell clone dynamics, with interferon-beta, best predicted response.

The CDR3 consists of 14 residues. The V end was cut by 5 bases, the J end by 0 bases, with 8 bases between. CDR1 is SQVTM, CDR2 ANQGSEA, per germline. The assay was immunoSEQ multiplex PCR, and TCRdb's table has in-frame clones only and misses some. The sample consists of 78,000 or so clones, roughly 86% of them appearing once. This clone came up once. The antigen is unknown. The genes are TRBV29-1 and TRBJ2-6; D is unresolved. Sequencing was performed on peripheral blood, taken from a patient treated with radiotherapy plus ipilimumab. The clonotype was recovered from a human donor with non-small cell lung cancer who had stable disease on radiotherapy plus ipilimumab. CDR3 region: CSVRLYSGANVLTF. Written as DNA, the CDR3 is TGCAGCGTTCGACTGTACTCTGGGGCCAACGTCCTGACTTTC.